A selection of T cell receptor beta chains follows, all from one sample in a study of T cells expressing NK-cell markers. From its re-call of the 5' RACE reads, TCRdb lists each CDR3 protein once, without DNA. This table lists 200,000 to 300,000 distinct CDR3 sequences. The sequenced material came from blood T cells: a sorted CD56 or NKG2C T cell subset, CD4+ or CD8+ T cells, or bulk PBMC T cells (not recorded which). All receptors derive from a young man in good health. Each CDR3 is given with its conserved first and last residue.

>TRBV20-1|TRBJ2-7|13
CSATSGNSYEQYF
>TRBV7-6|TRBJ2-3|14
CASSLEPRSDTQYF
>TRBV5-4|TRBJ2-1|16
CASSPAGTASYNEQFF
>TRBV6-5|TRBJ2-1|14
CASSPTGLNNEQFF
>TRBV12-3/TRBV12-4|TRBJ2-1|15
CASSFPGSTPNEQFF
>TRBV20-1|TRBJ2-3|17
CSAPHLAGRGSTDTQYF
>TRBV5-1|TRBJ1-1|14
CASSLGDRGLEAFF
>TRBV20-1|TRBJ2-6|13
CSAGSSGANVLTF
>TRBV12-3/TRBV12-4|TRBJ2-1|13
CASSLGSVNEQFF
>TRBV10-3|TRBJ1-6|16
CAISESHQGADSPLHF
>TRBV10-3|TRBJ2-7|13
CAIGRGMGYEQYF
>TRBV30|TRBJ2-2|13
CAYSGVRAGELFF
>TRBV6-5|TRBJ2-7|15
CASSQTSGSSYEQYF
>TRBV5-1|TRBJ1-1|15
CASSPSRGGDTEAFF
>TRBV11-3|TRBJ2-1|15
CASSAMRGNGNEQFF
>TRBV9|TRBJ2-1|17
CASSVTSPGIGYNEQFF
>TRBV6-1|TRBJ2-1|15
CASTVVAGAYNEQFF
>TRBV11-2|TRBJ2-5|16
CASSLRLAEGGETQYF
>TRBV27|TRBJ2-7|15
CASRRGGRDSYEQYF
>TRBV7-3|TRBJ2-3|14
CASSLGQGADTQYF
>TRBV12-3/TRBV12-4|TRBJ1-6|14
CASSFIGAPSPLHF
>TRBV6-4|TRBJ1-5|13
CASSDSPNQPQHF
>TRBV12-3/TRBV12-4|TRBJ2-2|17
CASRTTSGRHNTGELFF
>TRBV7-9|TRBJ2-1|14
CASSLPTQTNEQFF
>TRBV6-2/TRBV6-3|TRBJ2-7|15
CASSSSSGGTYEQYF
>TRBV7-2|TRBJ2-1|17
CASSLALRGQGYNEQFF
>TRBV5-1|TRBJ2-3|14
CASSPFRGDDTQYF
>TRBV7-6|TRBJ2-1|14
CASSSRQGGAEQFF
>TRBV10-3|TRBJ2-2|13
CAIGTRDTGELFF
>TRBV12-3/TRBV12-4|TRBJ2-5|15
CASSSSNRGIETQYF
>TRBV7-2|TRBJ2-2|15
CASKGQGRNTGELFF
>TRBV20-1|TRBJ1-1|16
CSARHRDRGFNTEAFF
>TRBV5-1|TRBJ2-3|16
CASSLLAGVPQDTQYF
>TRBV7-8|TRBJ2-1|16
CASSSGLAGGQDEQFF
>TRBV12-3/TRBV12-4|TRBJ1-5|13
CASNRGKDQPQHF
>TRBV20-1|TRBJ2-3|17
CSASSGRAFVGTDTQYF
>TRBV6-1|TRBJ2-7|15
CASSPEVGYYYEQYF
>TRBV5-1|TRBJ2-3|14
CASSMGPVPDTQYF
>TRBV5-1|TRBJ2-5|15
CASSAGIMYQETQYF
>TRBV5-4|TRBJ2-1|13
CASSLVAGNEQFF
>TRBV7-2|TRBJ1-1|14
CASSLERQAGEAFF
>TRBV27|TRBJ2-2|14
CASSLKGHTGELFF